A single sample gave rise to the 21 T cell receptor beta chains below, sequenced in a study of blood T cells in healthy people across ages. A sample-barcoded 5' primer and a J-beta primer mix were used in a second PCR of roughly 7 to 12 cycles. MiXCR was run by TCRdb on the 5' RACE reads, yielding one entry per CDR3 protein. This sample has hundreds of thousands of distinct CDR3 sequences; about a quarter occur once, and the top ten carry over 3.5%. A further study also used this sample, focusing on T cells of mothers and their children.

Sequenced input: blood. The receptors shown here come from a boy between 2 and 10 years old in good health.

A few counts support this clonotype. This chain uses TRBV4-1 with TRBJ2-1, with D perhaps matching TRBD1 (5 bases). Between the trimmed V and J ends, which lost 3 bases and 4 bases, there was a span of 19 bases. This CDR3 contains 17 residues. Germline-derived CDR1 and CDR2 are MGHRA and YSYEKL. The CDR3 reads CASSHRVVGVGYNEQFF. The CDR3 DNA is TGCGCCAGCAGCCACAGGGTTGTAGGAGTGGGGTACAATGAGCAGTTCTTC.

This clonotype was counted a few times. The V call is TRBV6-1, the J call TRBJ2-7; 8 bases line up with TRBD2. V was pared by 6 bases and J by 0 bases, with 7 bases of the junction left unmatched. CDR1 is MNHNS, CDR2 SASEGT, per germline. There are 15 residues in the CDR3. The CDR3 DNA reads TGTGCCAGCAGGACCAATAGCGGGGCCTCCTACGAGCAGTACTTC. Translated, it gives CASRTNSGASYEQYF.

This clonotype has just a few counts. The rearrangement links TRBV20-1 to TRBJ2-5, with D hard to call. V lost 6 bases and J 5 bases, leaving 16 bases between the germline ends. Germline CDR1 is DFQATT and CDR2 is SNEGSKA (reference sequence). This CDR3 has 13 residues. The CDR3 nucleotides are TGCAGTGCGACCGGTACATACGGCGAGACCCAGTACTTC. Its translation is CSATGTYGETQYF.

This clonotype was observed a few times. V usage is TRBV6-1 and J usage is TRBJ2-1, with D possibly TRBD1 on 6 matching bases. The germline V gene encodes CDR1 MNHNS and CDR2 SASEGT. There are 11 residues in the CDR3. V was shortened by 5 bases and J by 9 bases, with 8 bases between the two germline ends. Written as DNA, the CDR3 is TGTGCCAGCAGTACAGGGATTGAGCAGTTCTTC. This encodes CASSTGIEQFF.

The CDR3 nucleotides are TGTGCCACCAGCAACTGGACAGGGAGCCTAGCCAAAAACATTCAGTACTTC. This encodes CATSNWTGSLAKNIQYF. The chain employs TRBV15 and TRBJ2-4; 8 nucleotides align to TRBD1. Unmatched junction bases numbered 8, after V lost 4 bases and J lost 0 bases. The V gene's germline CDR1 is LNHNV and CDR2 YYDKDF (reference sequence). The CDR3 spans 17 residues.

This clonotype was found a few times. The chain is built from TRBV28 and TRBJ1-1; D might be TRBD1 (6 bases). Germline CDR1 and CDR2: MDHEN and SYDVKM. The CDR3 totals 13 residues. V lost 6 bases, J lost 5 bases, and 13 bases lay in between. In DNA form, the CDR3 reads TGTGCCAGCAGCTTAACAGGGCGAACTGAAGCTTTCTTT. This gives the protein CASSLTGRTEAFF.

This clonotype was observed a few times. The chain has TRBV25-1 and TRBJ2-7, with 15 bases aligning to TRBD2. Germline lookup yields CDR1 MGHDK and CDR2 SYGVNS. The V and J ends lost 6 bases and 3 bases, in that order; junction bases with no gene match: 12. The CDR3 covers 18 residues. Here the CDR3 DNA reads TGTGCCAGCAGCACTCCCGGGACTAGCGGGAGGTCCCACTACGAGCAGTACTTC. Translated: CASSTPGTSGRSHYEQYF.

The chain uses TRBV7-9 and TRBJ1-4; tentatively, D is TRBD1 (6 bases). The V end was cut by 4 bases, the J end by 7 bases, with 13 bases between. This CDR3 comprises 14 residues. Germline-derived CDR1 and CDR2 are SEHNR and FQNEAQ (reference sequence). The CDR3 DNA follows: TGTGCCAGCAGCTCAGGGGTTGGGGGTGAAAAACTGTTTTTT. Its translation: CASSSGVGGEKLFF.

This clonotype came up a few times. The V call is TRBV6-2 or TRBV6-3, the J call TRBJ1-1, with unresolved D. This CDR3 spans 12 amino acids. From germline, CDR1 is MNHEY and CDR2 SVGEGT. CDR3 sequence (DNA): TGTGCTTCCACGACACGGGACACTGAAGCTTTCTTT. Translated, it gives CASTTRDTEAFF.

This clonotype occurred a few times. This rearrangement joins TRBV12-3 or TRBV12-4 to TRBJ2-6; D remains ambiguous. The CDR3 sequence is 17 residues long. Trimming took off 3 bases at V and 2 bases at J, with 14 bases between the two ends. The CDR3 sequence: CASSFFPGKAGANVLTF. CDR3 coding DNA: TGTGCCAGCAGTTTTTTCCCCGGCAAGGCTGGGGCCAACGTCCTGACTTTC.

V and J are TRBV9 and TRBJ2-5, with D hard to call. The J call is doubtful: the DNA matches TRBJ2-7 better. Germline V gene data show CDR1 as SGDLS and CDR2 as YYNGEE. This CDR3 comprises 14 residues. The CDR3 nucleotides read TGTGCCAGCAGCGTAGGAGGTATTGCCTACGAGCAGTACTTC. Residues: CASSVGGIAYEQYF.

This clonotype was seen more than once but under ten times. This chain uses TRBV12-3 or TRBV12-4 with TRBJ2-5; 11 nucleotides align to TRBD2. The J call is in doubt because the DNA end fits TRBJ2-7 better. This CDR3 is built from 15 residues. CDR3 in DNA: TGTGCCAGCAGACTATCTAGCGGGGGGCAGTACGAGCAGTACTTC. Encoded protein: CASRLSSGGQYEQYF.

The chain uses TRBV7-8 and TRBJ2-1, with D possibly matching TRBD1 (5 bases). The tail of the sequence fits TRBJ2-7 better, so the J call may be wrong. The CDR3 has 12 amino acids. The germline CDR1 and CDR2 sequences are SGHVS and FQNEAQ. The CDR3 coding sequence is TGTGCCAGCAGCTCCAGGGTAGGCGAGCAGTACTTC. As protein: CASSSRVGEQYF.

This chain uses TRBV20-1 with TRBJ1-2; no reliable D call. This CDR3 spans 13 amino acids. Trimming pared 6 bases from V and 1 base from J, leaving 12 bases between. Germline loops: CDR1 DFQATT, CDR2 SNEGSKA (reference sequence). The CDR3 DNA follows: TGCAGTGCCCACCCTCGACTTAACTATGGCTACACCTTC. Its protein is CSAHPRLNYGYTF.

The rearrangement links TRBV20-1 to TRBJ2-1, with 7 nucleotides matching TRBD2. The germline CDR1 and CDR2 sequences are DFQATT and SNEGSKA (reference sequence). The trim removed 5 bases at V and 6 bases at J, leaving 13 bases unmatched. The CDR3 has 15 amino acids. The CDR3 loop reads CSAVGLSSGFNEQFF. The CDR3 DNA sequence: TGCAGTGCTGTGGGGTTGTCTAGCGGTTTCAATGAGCAGTTCTTC.

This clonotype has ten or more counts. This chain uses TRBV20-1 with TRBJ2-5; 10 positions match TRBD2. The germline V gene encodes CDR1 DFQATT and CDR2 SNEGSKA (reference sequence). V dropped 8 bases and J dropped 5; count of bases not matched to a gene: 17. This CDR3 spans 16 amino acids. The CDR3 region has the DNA TGCAGTACTCAGCCTTCCCTAGCGGGAGTTGTTGAGACCCAGTACTTC. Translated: CSTQPSLAGVVETQYF.

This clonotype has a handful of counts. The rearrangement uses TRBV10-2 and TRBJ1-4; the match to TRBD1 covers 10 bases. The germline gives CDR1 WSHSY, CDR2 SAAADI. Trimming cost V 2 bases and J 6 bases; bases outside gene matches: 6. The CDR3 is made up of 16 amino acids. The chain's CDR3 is CASSEDGQGGDEKLFF. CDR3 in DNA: TGCGCCAGCAGTGAGGATGGACAGGGGGGGGATGAAAAACTGTTTTTT.

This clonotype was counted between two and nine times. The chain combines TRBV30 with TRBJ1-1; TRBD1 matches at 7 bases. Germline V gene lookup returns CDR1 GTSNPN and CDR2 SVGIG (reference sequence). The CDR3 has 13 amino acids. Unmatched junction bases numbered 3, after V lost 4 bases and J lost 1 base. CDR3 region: CAWTNRGNTEAFF. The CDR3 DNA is TGTGCCTGGACAAACAGGGGGAACACTGAAGCTTTCTTT.

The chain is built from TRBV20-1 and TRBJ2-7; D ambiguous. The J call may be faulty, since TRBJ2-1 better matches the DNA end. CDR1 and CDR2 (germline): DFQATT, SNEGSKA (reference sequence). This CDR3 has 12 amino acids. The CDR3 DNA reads TGCAGTGCTACCCCTAGGCTAAATGAGCAGTTCTTC. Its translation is CSATPRLNEQFF.

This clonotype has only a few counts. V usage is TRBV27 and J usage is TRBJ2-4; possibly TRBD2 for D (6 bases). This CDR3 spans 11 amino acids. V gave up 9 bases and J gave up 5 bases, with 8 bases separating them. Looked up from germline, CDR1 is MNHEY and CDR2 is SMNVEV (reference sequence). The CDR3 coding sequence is TGTGCCAGTAGACTAGAAAACATTCAGTACTTC. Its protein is CASRLENIQYF.

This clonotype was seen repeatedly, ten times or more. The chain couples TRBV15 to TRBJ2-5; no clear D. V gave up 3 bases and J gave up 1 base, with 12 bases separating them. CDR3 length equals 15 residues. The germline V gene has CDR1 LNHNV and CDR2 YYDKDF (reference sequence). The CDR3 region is CATSRDPGPQETQYF. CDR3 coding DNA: TGTGCCACCAGCAGGGACCCAGGCCCCCAAGAGACCCAGTACTTC.